This T cell receptor beta chain was sequenced for a study of response to subunit inactivated influenza vaccine (dated by TCRdb to the late 2010s). In the study overall: To follow how T cells responded to a trivalent subunit inactivated influenza vaccine, the researchers relied on deep quantitative profiling of the T cell receptor repertoire. General study outcomes and caveats: It was suggested by the authors that each seasonal influenza vaccination may recruit only a limited number of new T cells.

This clonotype turned up a few times. This receptor's antigen is unknown. Base-call qualities are not available, and no considerably larger clone is one nucleotide away. Receptors were amplified or captured by RT-PCR. The sequencer listed for this sample is Illumina HiSeq 2500. The raw public reads went through TCRdb reprocessing: fastp at Q25, MiXCR clone calling, in-frame beta chains kept. Every distinct CDR3 protein forms one entry, paired with its most common genes and DNA. This sample has approximately 500,000 distinct CDR3 sequences in its table, and 10% to 15% of those were observed once. 13% of the sample is in the top ten clones. Taken with the paper, the label for time point translates to: around 42 days after influenza vaccine administration. V was cut back by 2 bases and J by 6 bases, leaving a gap of 15 bases between them. The CDR3 goes from the cysteine to the phenylalanine over 15 residues. Only the CDR3 DNA is retained, 45 bases long and in frame from the first base. CDR1 and CDR2 were assigned from the germline V gene (reference sequence) as MNHEY and SMNVEV.

The chain links TRBV27 with TRBJ2-3; TRBD2 could be the D gene, as 6 bases match. The origin of this receptor is a man aged 45-65 years who received an inactivated influenza vaccine. Donor details come from another sample of the same person, matched by shared clones. The specimen comprised PBMCs from blood, sampled 45 days after vaccination. The CDR3 reads CASSLRDSARDTQYF. The DNA reads as follows: TGTGCCAGCAGTTTAAGGGACTCGGCAAGGGATACGCAGTATTTT.